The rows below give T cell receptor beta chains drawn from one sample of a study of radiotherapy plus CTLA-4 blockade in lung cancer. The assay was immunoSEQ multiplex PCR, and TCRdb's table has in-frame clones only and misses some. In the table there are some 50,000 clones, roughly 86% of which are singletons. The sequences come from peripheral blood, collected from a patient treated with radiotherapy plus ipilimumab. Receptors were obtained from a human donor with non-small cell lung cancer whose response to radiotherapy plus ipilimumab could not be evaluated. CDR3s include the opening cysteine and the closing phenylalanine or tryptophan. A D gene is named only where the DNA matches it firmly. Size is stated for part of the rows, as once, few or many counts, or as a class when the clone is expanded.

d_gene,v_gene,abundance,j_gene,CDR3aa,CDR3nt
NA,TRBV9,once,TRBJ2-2,CASSVAQGWAGELFF,TGTGCCAGCAGCGTAGCCCAGGGGTGGGCCGGGGAGCTGTTTTTT
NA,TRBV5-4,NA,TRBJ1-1,CASSIGHNTEAFF,TGTGCCAGCAGCATAGGACACAACACTGAAGCTTTCTTT
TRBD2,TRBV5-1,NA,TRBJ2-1,CASSTGTTLNEQFF,TGCGCCAGCAGTACGGGGACTACCCTCAATGAGCAGTTCTTC
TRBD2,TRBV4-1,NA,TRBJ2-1,CASSQPTSGRAREQFF,TGCGCCAGCAGCCAACCGACTAGCGGGAGGGCCAGGGAGCAGTTCTTC
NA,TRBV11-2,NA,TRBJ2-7,CASSLETGAFFEQYF,TGTGCCAGCAGCTTAGAGACAGGAGCCTTTTTCGAGCAGTACTTC
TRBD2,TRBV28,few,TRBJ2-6,CASSPAGGYSGANVLTF,TGTGCCAGCAGTCCAGCGGGAGGATACTCTGGGGCCAACGTCCTGACTTTC
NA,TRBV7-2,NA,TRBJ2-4,CASSLSLVSENIQYF,TGTGCCAGCAGCTTAAGTCTAGTATCGGAAAACATTCAGTACTTC
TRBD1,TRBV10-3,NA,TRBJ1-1,CAIRRQGTEAFF,TGTGCCATCAGGAGACAGGGGACTGAAGCTTTCTTT
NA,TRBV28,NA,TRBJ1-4,CASSFRGGWEKLFF,TGTGCCAGCAGTTTTCGAGGGGGTTGGGAAAAACTGTTTTTT
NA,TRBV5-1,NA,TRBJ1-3,CASSLEGDSYGNTIYF,TGCGCCAGCAGCTTGGAGGGGGATTCGTACGGAAACACCATATATTTT
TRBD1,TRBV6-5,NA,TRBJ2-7,CASRRNRDSAYEQYF,TGTGCCAGCAGGAGGAACCGGGACAGCGCCTACGAGCAGTACTTC
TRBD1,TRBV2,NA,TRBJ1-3,CASSEAGTAVGNTIYF,TGTGCCAGCAGTGAAGCCGGGACAGCCGTTGGAAACACCATATATTTT
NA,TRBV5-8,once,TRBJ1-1,CASSLGAAGDTEAFF,TGTGCCAGCAGCTTGGGGGCGGCGGGGGACACTGAAGCTTTCTTT
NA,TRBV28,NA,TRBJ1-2,CASSLVEASNYGYTF,TGTGCCAGCAGTTTAGTTGAGGCCTCTAACTATGGCTACACCTTC
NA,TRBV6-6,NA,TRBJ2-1,CASSYSQVQGEQFF,TGTGCCAGCAGTTATTCCCAGGTTCAGGGGGAGCAGTTCTTC
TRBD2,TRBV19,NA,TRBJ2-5,CASSIGGRGRIGETQYF,TGTGCCAGTAGTATTGGAGGGAGGGGCAGAATAGGAGAGACCCAGTACTTC
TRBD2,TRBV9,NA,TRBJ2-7,CASSAQLAGGTYEQYF,TGTGCCAGCAGCGCCCAACTAGCGGGAGGGACCTACGAGCAGTACTTC
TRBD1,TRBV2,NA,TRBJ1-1,CATGGQGVATEAFF,TGTGCCACCGGAGGACAGGGGGTGGCTACTGAAGCTTTCTTT
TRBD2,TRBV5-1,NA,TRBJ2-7,CASSTGLAGPPGEQYF,TGCGCCAGCAGCACTGGACTAGCGGGGCCCCCGGGCGAGCAGTACTTC
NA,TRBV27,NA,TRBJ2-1,CASSERSSYNEQFF,TGTGCCAGCAGCGAAAGGAGCTCCTACAATGAGCAGTTCTTC
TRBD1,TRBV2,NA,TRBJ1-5,CASTGQGSNQPQHF,TGTGCCAGCACGGGACAGGGGAGCAATCAGCCCCAGCATTTT
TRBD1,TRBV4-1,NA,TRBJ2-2,CASSQVRTGILSGELFF,TGCGCCAGCAGCCAAGTTAGGACAGGGATTTTGTCCGGGGAGCTGTTTTTT
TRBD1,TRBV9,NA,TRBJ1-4,CASSVAPGGGEKLFF,TGTGCCAGCAGCGTAGCCCCAGGGGGCGGCGAAAAACTGTTTTTT
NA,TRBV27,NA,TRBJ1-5,CASSRKRGDQPQHF,TGTGCCAGCAGCCGAAAAAGAGGTGATCAGCCCCAGCATTTT
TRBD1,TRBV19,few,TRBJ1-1,CASSIYRGDTEAFF,TGTGCCAGTAGTATATACAGGGGAGACACTGAAGCTTTCTTT
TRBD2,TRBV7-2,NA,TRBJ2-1,CASSFSSGVSQNEQFF,TGTGCCAGCAGCTTCTCTAGCGGGGTAAGTCAGAATGAGCAGTTCTTC
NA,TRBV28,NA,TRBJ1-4,CARENPRGANEKLFF,TGTGCCAGGGAAAACCCACGAGGCGCTAATGAAAAACTGTTTTTT
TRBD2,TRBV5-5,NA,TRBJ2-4,CASSLDTGLALLAKNIQYF,TGTGCCAGCAGCTTGGATACGGGACTAGCCTTACTAGCCAAAAACATTCAGTACTTC
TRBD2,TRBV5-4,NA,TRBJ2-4,CASSPGLAGGPAKNIQYF,TGTGCCAGCAGCCCGGGGCTAGCGGGAGGGCCGGCCAAAAACATTCAGTACTTC
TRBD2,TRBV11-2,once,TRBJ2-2,CASSYTSGHTGELFF,TGTGCCAGCAGCTACACTAGCGGACACACCGGGGAGCTGTTTTTT
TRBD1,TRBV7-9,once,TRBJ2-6,CASSLLRTGGVSGANVLTF,TGTGCCAGCAGCCTCCTGAGGACAGGGGGTGTCTCTGGGGCCAACGTCCTGACTTTC
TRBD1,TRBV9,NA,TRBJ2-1,CASSPQDRALNEQFF,TGTGCCAGCAGCCCCCAAGACAGGGCATTGAATGAGCAGTTCTTC
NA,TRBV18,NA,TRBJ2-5,CASSPRLQETQYF,TGTGCCAGCTCACCTCGACTCCAAGAGACCCAGTACTTC